This paragraph reports one T cell receptor (beta chain). Its target is unknown. V lost 6 bases and J lost 4; bases outside the gene matches: 7. CDR3 length equals 15 residues. The entry originates in a study of post-analysis software for immune sequencing data. Tagging with unique molecular identifiers was a feature of the TCR beta cDNA libraries. T cells numbering about 0.85 to 11 million yielded cDNA molecules that totaled roughly 500,000. TCRdb called the PCR reads again in MiXCR, with one record for every CDR3 protein. Of about 820,000 distinct CDR3 sequences listed, 53% are singletons. Study results and caveats: Controls had lower frequencies than patients of about 5 TRBV segments, which included TRBV5-6, TRBV5-1 and TRBV20-1. Relative to controls, patients with multiple sclerosis showed significantly lower normalized Chao1 diversity.

The sequence derives from a girl aged 10 to 17 with multiple sclerosis. The sequenced sample consisted of blood. The gene calls are TRBV12-3 or TRBV12-4 and TRBJ2-7; TRBD2 aligns across 12 bases. The DNA for the CDR3 is TGTGCCAGCAGCCGCGGACTAGCGGGAAGGTACGAGCAGTACTTC. Protein sequence: CASSRGLAGRYEQYF.